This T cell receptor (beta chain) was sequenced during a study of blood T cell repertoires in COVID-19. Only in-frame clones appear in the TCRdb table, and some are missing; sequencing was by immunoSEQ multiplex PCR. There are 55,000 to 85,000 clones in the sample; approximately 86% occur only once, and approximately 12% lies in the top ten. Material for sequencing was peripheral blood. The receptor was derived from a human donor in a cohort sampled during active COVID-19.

The CDR3 here is CASSLANRGNEQYF. The CDR3 nucleotides are TGTGCCAGCAGCTTGGCCAACAGGGGCAACGAGCAGTACTTC. The V call is TRBV5-6, the J call TRBJ2-7, with 7 bases matching TRBD1. V dropped 0 bases and J dropped 5; count of bases not matched to a gene: 5. CDR1 is SGHDT and CDR2 is YYEEEE in the germline V gene. This CDR3 region has 14 residues.